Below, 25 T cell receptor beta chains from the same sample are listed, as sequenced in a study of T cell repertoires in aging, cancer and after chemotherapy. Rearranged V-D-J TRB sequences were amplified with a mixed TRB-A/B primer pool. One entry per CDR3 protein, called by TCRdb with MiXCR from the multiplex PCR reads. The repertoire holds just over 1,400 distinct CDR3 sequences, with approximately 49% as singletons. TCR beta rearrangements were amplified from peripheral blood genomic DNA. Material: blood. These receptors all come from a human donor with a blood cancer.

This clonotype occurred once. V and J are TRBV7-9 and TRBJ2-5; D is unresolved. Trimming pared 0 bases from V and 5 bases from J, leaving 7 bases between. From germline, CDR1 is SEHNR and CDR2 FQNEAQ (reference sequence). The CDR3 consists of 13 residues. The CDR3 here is CASSLARSETQYF. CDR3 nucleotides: TGTGCCAGCAGCTTAGCTAGGTCCGAGACCCAGTACTTC.

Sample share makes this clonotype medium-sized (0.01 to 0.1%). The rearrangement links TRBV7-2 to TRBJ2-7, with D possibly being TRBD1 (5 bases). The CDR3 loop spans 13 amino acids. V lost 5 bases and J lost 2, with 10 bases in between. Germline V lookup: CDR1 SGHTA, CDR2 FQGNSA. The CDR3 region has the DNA TGTGCCAGCAGCCCCACAGGCGCCTACGAGCAGTACTTC. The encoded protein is CASSPTGAYEQYF.

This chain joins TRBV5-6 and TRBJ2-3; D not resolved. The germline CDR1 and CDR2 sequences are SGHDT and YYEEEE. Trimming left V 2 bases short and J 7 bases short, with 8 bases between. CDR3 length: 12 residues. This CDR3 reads CASSFTSYTQYF. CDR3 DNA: TGTGCCAGCAGCTTCACCAGTTATACGCAGTATTTT.

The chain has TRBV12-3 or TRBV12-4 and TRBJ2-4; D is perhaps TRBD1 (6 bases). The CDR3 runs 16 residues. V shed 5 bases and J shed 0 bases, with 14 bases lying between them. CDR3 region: CASSPPGQLAKNIQYF. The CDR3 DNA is TGTGCCAGCAGTCCTCCGGGACAACTAGCCAAAAACATTCAGTACTTC.

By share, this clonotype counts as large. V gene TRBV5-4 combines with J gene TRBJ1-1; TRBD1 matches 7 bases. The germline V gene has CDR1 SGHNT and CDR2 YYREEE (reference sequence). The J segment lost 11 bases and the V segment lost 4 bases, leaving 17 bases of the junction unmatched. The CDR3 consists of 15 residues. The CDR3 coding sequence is TGTGCCAGCAGCGTCCGACAGGGCTCGGGTATGATGGCTTTCTTT. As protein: CASSVRQGSGMMAFF. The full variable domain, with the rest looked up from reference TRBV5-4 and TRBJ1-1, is ETGVTQSPTHLIKTRGQQVTLRCSSQSGHNTVSWYQQALGQGPQFIFQYYREEENGRGNFPPRFSGLQFPNYSSELNVNALELDDSALYLCASSVRQGSGMMAFFGQGTRLTVV.

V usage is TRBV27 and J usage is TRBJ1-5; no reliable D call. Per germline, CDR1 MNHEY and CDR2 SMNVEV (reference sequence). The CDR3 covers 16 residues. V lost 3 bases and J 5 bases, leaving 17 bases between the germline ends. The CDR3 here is CASSFRGSGSYQPQHF. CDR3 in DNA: TGTGCCAGCAGTTTCCGAGGTAGCGGGAGCTATCAGCCCCAGCATTTT.

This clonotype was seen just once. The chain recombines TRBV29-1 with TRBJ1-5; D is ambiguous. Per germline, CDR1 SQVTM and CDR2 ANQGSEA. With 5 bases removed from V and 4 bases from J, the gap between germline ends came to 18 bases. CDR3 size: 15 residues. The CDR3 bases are TGCAGCGTTTCTGATGGGTTCATCGGAAATCAGCCCCAGCATTTT. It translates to CSVSDGFIGNQPQHF.

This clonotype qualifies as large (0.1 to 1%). CDR3 amino acids: CASSLGGYEQYF. The CDR3 DNA reads TGTGCCAGCAGCTTGGGGGGATACGAGCAGTACTTC. The chain is built from TRBV5-5 and TRBJ2-7, with D unclear. Trimming pared 0 bases from V and 4 bases from J, leaving 5 bases between. CDR1 SGHKS and CDR2 YYEKEE come from the germline V gene (reference sequence). This CDR3 has 12 residues. Looking up the rest from reference TRBV5-5 and TRBJ2-7 gives the full variable domain: DAGVTQSPTHLIKTRGQQVTLRCSPISGHKSVSWYQQVLGQGPQFIFQYYEKEERGRGNFPDRFSARQFPNYSSELNVNALLLGDSALYLCASSLGGYEQYFGPGTRLTVT.

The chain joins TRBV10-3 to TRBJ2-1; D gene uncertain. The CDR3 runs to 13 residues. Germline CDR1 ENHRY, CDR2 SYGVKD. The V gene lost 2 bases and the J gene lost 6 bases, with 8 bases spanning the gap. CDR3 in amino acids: CAISEARGNEQFF. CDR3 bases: TGTGCCATCAGTGAGGCTCGAGGCAATGAGCAGTTCTTC.

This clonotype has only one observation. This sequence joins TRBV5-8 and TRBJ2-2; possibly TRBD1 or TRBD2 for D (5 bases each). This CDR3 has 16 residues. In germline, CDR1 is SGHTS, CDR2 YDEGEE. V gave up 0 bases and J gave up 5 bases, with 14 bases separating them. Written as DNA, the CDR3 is TGTGCCAGCAGCTTGGACGGATGGGGGAGTACCGGGGAGCTGTTTTTT. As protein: CASSLDGWGSTGELFF.

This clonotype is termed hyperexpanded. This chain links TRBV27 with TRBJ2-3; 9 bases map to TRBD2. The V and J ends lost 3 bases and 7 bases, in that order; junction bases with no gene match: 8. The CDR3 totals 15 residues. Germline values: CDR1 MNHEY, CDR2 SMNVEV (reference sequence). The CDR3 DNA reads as TGTGCCAGCAGTTTCCGAGGTAGCGGGAGCTATACGCAGTATTTT. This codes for CASSFRGSGSYTQYF.

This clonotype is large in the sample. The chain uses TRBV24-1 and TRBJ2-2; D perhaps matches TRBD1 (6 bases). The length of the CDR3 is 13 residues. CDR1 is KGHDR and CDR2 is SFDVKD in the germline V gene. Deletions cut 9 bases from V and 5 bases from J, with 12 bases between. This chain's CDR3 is CATAQGRTGELFF. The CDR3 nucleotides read TGTGCCACCGCCCAGGGGCGGACCGGGGAGCTGTTTTTT.

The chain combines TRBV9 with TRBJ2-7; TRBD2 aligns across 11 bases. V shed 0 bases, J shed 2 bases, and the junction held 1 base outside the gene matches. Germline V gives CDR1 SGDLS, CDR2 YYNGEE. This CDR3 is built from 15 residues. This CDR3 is CASSVGGLAAYEQYF. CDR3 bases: TGTGCCAGCAGCGTAGGGGGACTAGCGGCCTACGAGCAGTACTTC. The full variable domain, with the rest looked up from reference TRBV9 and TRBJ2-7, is DSGVTQTPKHLITATGQRVTLRCSPRSGDLSVYWYQQSLDQGLQFLIQYYNGEERAKGNILERFSAQQFPDLHSELNLSSLELGDSALYFCASSVGGLAAYEQYFGPGTRLTVT.

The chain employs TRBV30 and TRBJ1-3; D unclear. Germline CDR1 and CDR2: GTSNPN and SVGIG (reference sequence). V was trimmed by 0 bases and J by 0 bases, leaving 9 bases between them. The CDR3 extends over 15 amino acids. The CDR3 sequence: CAWSVNSLSGNTIYF. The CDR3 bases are TGTGCCTGGAGTGTGAACAGCCTCTCTGGAAACACCATATATTTT.

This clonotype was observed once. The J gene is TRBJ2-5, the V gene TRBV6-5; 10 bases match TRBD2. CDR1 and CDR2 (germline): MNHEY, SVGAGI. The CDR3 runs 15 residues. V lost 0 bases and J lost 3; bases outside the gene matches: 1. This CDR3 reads CASSYSAGGKETQYF. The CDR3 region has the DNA TGTGCCAGCAGTTACTCAGCGGGGGGGAAAGAGACCCAGTACTTC.

In DNA, the CDR3 is TGTGCCAGCAGCTCTGGGCCTCGTCCTAATTCACCCCTCCACTTT. Its translation: CASSSGPRPNSPLHF. The rearrangement uses TRBV5-5 and TRBJ1-6; D is unclear. Germline assignment: CDR1 SGHKS and CDR2 YYEKEE (reference sequence). The CDR3 covers 15 residues. The V end lost 3 bases, the J end lost 6 bases, and 13 bases lay between the germline ends.

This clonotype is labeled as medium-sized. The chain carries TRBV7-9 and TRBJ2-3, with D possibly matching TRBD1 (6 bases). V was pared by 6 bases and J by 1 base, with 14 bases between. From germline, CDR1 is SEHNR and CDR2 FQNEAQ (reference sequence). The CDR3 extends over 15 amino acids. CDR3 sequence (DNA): TGTGCCAGCAGTCACCGGGACACAGGCACAGATACGCAGTATTTT. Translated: CASSHRDTGTDTQYF. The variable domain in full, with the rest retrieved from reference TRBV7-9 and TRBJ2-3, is DTGVSQNPRHKITKRGQNVTFRCDPISEHNRLYWYRQTLGQGPEFLTYFQNEAQLEKSRLLSDRFSAERPKGSFSTLEIQRTEQGDSAMYLCASSHRDTGTDTQYFGPGTRLTVL.

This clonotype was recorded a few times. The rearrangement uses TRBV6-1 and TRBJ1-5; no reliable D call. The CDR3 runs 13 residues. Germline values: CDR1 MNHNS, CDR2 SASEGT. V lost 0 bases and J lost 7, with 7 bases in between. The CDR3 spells CASSEAREQPQHF. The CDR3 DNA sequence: TGTGCCAGCAGTGAAGCGCGGGAACAGCCCCAGCATTTT.

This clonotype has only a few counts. CDR3 coding DNA: TGTGCCAGCAGTTTACCGCACTACAATGAGCAGTTCTTC. As protein: CASSLPHYNEQFF. The gene calls are TRBV28 and TRBJ2-1; no clear D gene. V was pared by 2 bases and J by 3 bases, with 5 bases between. The length of the CDR3 is 13 residues. Germline V CDR1 and CDR2: MDHEN, SYDVKM.

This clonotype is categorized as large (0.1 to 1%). CDR3 sequence reads: CSVGDSPSEAYGYTF. The CDR3, as DNA: TGCAGCGTTGGGGACAGTCCCTCCGAGGCCTATGGCTACACCTTC. The chain carries TRBV29-1 and TRBJ1-2, with TRBD1 matching 7 bases. The CDR3 totals 15 residues. Germline lookup yields CDR1 SQVTM and CDR2 ANQGSEA. Trimming at V came to 4 bases and at J to 4 bases, leaving 12 bases not matched to a gene.

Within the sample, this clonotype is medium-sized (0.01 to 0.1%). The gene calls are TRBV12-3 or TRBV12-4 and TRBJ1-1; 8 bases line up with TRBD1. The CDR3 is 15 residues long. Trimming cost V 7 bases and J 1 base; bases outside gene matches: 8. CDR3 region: CASTLLGQGNTEAFF. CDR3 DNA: TGTGCCAGCACCTTGCTCGGACAGGGGAACACTGAAGCTTTCTTT.

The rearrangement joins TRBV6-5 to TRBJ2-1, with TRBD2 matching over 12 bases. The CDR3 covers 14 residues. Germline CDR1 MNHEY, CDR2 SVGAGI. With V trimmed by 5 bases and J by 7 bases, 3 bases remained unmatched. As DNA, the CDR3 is TGTGCCAGCAGTCTAGCGGGGGGGCGGAATGAGCAGTTCTTC. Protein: CASSLAGGRNEQFF.

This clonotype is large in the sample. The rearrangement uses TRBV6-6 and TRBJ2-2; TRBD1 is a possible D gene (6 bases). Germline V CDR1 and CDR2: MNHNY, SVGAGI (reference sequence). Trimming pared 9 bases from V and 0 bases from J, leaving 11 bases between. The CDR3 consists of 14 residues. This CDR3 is CASTRQANTGELFF. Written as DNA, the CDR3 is TGTGCCAGTACGCGACAGGCGAACACCGGGGAGCTGTTTTTT.

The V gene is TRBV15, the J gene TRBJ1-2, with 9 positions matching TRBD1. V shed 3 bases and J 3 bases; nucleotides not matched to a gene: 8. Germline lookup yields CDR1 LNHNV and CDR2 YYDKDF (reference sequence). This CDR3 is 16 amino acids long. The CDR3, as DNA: TGTGCCACCAGCAGCTTATCACAGGGGGCGGACTATGGCTACACCTTC. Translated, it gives CATSSLSQGADYGYTF.

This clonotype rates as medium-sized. Here the CDR3 DNA reads TGTGCCAGCAGTCCAATAGCGGGAGTTTTCCACGAGCAGTACTTC. It codes for CASSPIAGVFHEQYF. V and J are TRBV27 and TRBJ2-7; TRBD2 matches at 9 bases. The trim removed 5 bases at V and 5 bases at J, leaving 10 bases unmatched. The CDR3 covers 15 residues. Germline assignment: CDR1 MNHEY and CDR2 SMNVEV (reference sequence).